This T cell receptor (beta chain) was documented in a study of blood T cells in healthy people across ages. It was with a sample-barcoded 5' primer and a J-beta primer mix that a second PCR of roughly 7 to 12 cycles was run. Via MiXCR, TCRdb re-called the 5' RACE reads, giving one row per CDR3 protein. The sample consists of 650,000 or so distinct CDR3 sequences, over 40% of them appearing once. This receptor was obtained from a woman over 75 in good health. Input material: blood.

CDR3 region: CASSYLISGNTIYF. Here the CDR3 DNA reads TGTGCCAGCAGTTACCTCATCTCTGGAAACACCATATATTTT. The chain has TRBV4-2 and TRBJ1-3; D gene unclear. The germline V and J ends were trimmed by 6 bases and 0 bases, with 9 bases remaining between them. This CDR3 region has 14 residues. CDR1 is LGHNA and CDR2 is YNFKEQ in the germline V gene.